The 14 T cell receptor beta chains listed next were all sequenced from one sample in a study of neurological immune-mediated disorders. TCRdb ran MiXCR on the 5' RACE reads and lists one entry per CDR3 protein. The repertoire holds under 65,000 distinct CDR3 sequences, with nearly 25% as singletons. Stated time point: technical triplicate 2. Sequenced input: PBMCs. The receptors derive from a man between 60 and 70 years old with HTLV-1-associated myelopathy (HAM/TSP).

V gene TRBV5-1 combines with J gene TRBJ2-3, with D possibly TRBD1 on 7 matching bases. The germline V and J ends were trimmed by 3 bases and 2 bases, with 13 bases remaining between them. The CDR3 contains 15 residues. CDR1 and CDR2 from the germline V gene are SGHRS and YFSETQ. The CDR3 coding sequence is TGCGCCAGCAGCTCCCGCGGGACAGTCACAGATACGCAGTATTTT. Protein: CASSSRGTVTDTQYF.

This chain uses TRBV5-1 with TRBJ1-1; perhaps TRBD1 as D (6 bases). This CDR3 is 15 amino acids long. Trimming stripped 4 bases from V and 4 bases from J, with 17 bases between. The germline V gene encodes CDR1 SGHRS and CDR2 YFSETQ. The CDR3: CASSPGGGLGTEAFF. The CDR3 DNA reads TGCGCCAGCAGCCCCGGAGGGGGGCTGGGCACTGAAGCTTTCTTT.

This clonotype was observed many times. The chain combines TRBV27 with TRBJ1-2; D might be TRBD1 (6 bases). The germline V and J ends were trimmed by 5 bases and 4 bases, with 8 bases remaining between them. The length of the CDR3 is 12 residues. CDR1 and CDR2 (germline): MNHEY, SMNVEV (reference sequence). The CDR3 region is CASSTGTYGYTF. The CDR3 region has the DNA TGTGCCAGCAGTACAGGGACCTATGGCTACACCTTC.

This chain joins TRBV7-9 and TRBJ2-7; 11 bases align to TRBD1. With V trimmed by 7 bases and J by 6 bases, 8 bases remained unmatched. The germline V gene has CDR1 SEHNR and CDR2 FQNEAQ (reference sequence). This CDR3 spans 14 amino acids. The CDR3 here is CASTWGQGVVEQYF. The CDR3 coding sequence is TGTGCCAGCACCTGGGGACAGGGGGTTGTCGAGCAGTACTTC.

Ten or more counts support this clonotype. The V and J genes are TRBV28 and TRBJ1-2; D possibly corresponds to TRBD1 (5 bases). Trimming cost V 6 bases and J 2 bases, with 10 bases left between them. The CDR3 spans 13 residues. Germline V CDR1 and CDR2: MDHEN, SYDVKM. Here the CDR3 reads CASRAGSNYGYTF. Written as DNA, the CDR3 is TGTGCCAGCAGGGCAGGGTCCAACTATGGCTACACCTTC.

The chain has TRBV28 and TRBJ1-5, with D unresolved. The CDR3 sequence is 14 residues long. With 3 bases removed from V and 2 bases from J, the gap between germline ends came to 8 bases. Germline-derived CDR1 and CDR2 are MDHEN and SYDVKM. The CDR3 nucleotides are TGTGCCAGCAGTTTGGTATCTGGCAATCAGCCCCAGCATTTT. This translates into CASSLVSGNQPQHF.

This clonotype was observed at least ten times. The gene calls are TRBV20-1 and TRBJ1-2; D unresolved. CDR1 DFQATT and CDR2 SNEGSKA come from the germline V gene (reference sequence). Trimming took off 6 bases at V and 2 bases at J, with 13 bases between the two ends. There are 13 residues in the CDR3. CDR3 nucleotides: TGCAGTGCCCGACCCGACGGCAACTATGGCTACACCTTC. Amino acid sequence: CSARPDGNYGYTF.

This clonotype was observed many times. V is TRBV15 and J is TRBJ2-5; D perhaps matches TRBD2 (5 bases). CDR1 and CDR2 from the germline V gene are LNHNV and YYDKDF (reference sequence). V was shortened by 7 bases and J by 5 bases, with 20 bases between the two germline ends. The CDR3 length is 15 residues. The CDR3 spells CATTPEASRWETQYF. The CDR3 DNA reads TGTGCCACCACTCCCGAGGCTAGCCGATGGGAGACCCAGTACTTC.

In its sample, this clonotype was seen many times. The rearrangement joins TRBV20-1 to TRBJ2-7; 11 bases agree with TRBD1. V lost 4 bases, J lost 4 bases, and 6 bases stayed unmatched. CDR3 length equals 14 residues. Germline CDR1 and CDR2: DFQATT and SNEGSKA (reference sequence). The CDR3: CSATPGQGDYEQYF. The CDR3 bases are TGCAGTGCTACACCGGGACAGGGGGATTACGAGCAGTACTTC.

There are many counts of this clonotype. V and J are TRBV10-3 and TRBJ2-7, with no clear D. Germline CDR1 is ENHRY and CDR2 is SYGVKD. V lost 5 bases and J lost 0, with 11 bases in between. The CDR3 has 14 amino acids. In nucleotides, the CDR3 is TGTGCCATCAGTACACAGCATCTCTCCTACGAGCAGTACTTC. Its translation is CAISTQHLSYEQYF.

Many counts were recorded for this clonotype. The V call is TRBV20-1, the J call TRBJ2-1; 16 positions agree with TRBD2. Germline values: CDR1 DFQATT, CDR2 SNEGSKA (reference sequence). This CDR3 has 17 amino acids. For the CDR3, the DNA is TGCAGCCTAGTGGGACTAGCGGGAGGGCACCGTAACGGTGAGCAGTTCTTC. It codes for CSLVGLAGGHRNGEQFF.

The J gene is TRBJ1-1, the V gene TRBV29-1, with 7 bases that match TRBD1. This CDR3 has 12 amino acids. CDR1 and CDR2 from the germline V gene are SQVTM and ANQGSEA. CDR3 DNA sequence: TGCATCGCCTACAGGGGGAACACTGAAGCTTTCTTT. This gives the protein CIAYRGNTEAFF.

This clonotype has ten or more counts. The CDR3 DNA follows: TGCGCCAGCAGCCAATTTACTTTGGGTGAAAAACTGTTTTTT. Its translation: CASSQFTLGEKLFF. J is TRBJ1-4 and V is TRBV4-1; D is unclear. The CDR3 runs 14 residues. Germline-derived CDR1 and CDR2 are MGHRA and YSYEKL. V dropped 2 bases and J dropped 7 bases, with 11 bases sitting between them.

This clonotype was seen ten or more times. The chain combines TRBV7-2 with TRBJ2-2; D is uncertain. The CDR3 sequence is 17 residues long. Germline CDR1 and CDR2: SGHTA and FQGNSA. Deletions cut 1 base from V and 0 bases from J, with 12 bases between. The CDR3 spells CASSLDASKSNTGELFF. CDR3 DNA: TGTGCCAGCAGCTTAGACGCGTCCAAGTCGAACACCGGGGAGCTGTTTTTT. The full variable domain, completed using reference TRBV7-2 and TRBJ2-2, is GAGVSQSPSNKVTEKGKDVELRCDPISGHTALYWYRQSLGQGLEFLIYFQGNSAPDKSGLPSDRFSAERTGGSVSTLTIQRTQQEDSAVYLCASSLDASKSNTGELFFGEGSRLTVL.